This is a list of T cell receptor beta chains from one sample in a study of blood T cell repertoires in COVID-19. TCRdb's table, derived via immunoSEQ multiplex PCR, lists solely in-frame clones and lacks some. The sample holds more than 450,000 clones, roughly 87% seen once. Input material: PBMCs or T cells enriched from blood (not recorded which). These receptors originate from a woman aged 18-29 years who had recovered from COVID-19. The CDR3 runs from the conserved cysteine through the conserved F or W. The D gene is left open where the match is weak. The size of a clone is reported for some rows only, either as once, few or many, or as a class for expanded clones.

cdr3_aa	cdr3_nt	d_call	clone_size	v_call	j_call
CASSLERTQETQYF	TGCGCCAGCAGCTTAGAACGGACTCAAGAGACCCAGTACTTC	NA	NA	TRBV5-1	TRBJ2-5
CASSLVRLGRSSTDTQYF	TGTGCCAGCAGCTTGGTAAGATTGGGGCGGAGTAGCACAGATACGCAGTATTTT	NA	NA	TRBV5-6	TRBJ2-3
CASSSDRGTGELFF	TGTGCCAGCAGCTCGGACAGGGGTACCGGGGAGCTGTTTTTT	TRBD1	NA	TRBV11-3	TRBJ2-2
CVFEGGRNSPLHF	TGTGTCTTCGAAGGGGGACGGAATTCACCCCTCCACTTT	NA	NA	TRBV30	TRBJ1-6
CASSFQASDGGYTF	TGTGCCAGCAGCTTCCAAGCCTCCGATGGTGGCTACACCTTC	NA	NA	TRBV7-9	TRBJ1-2
CASSWTGQQDTEAFF	TGCGCCAGCAGCTGGACAGGGCAACAGGACACTGAAGCTTTCTTT	TRBD1	NA	TRBV5-1	TRBJ1-1
CASSAPFLGQGKDTEAFF	TGTGCCAGCAGCGCCCCATTCCTCGGACAGGGTAAGGACACTGAAGCTTTCTTT	TRBD1	NA	TRBV7-9	TRBJ1-1
CSVEAPGGYTF	TGCAGCGTTGAAGCCCCCGGTGGCTACACCTTC	NA	NA	TRBV29-1	TRBJ1-2
CASSSAGVGGTEAFF	TGCGCCAGCAGCTCGGCGGGAGTCGGCGGCACTGAAGCTTTCTTT	NA	NA	TRBV5-1	TRBJ1-1
CASTGTRPNVSNQPQHF	TGCGCCAGCACCGGGACTAGGCCTAACGTTAGCAATCAGCCCCAGCATTTT	NA	NA	TRBV5-1	TRBJ1-5
CASSFERQPQHF	TGTGCCAGCAGTTTCGAACGACAACCCCAGCATTTT	NA	NA	TRBV28	TRBJ1-5
CASRLTGVNTEAFF	TGCGCCAGCAGGTTAACAGGGGTGAACACTGAAGCTTTCTTT	TRBD1	NA	TRBV5-1	TRBJ1-1
CASSRGEGDTQYF	TGTGCCAGCAGCCGGGGGGAGGGAGATACGCAGTATTTT	TRBD2	NA	TRBV7-8	TRBJ2-3
CSVEWANTGELFF	TGCAGCGTTGAGTGGGCTAACACCGGGGAGCTGTTTTTT	NA	once	TRBV29-1	TRBJ2-2
CASSLDRNTGELFF	TGTGCCAGCAGCTTGGACAGAAACACCGGGGAGCTGTTTTTT	NA	NA	TRBV7-2	TRBJ2-2
CASSEDNLNTEAFF	TGTGCCAGCAGCGAGGACAATTTGAACACTGAAGCTTTCTTT	NA	NA	TRBV2	TRBJ1-1
CASSTLPSSNTEAFF	TGCGCCAGCAGCACCCTCCCCAGTTCGAACACTGAAGCTTTCTTT	NA	once	TRBV5-1	TRBJ1-1
CASSQVRGAGLFF	TGTGCCAGCAGCCAAGTCCGTGGGGCTGGACTGTTTTTT	NA	NA	TRBV14	TRBJ1-4
CASSPSQGSGTEAFF	TGCGCCAGCAGCCCCTCACAGGGGTCGGGAACTGAAGCTTTCTTT	TRBD1	NA	TRBV4-1	TRBJ1-1